This TCR beta chain was sequenced during a study of cytomegalovirus exposure and HLA in healthy donors. Primers included in the PCR were 60 Vbeta and 13 Jbeta primers. Sequenced by immunoSEQ multiplex PCR; TCRdb stores in-frame clones only, minus some. The profile shows about 120,000 clones, roughly three fifths of them singletons. CDR1 and CDR2 from the germline V gene are LNHDA and SQIVND (reference sequence). The CDR3 covers 16 residues. J was trimmed by 7 bases and V by 6 bases; bases with no gene match: 16. In this sample, this clone turned up once. The antigen remains undetermined. Study-level results: There were some V segments, including TRBV6-2 and TRBV6-3, excluded as indistinguishable. Later genetic work tied a missense DCLRE1C variant to beta-chain V and J trimming. The CMV antigen specificity of a few CMV-associated chains was confirmed through in vitro analysis. Previously analyzed data showed that most TCR beta V segments were productive at a frequency of about 90% or about 30%.

Sequencing was carried out using PBMCs. The source of this sequence is a woman between 40 and 55 years old in good health and CMV-seropositive. This rearrangement joins TRBV19 to TRBJ1-2; 8 bases are a match to TRBD1. The CDR3 reads CASSLTGVGPQGGYTF. The CDR3, as DNA: TGTGCCAGTAGCCTGACAGGGGTTGGCCCCCAGGGTGGCTACACCTTC.